A selection of T cell receptor beta chains follows, all from one sample in a study of blood T cell repertoires in COVID-19. The table came from immunoSEQ multiplex PCR; TCRdb's copy has only in-frame clones and leaves some out. Counted here are 90,000 to 140,000 clones, approximately 72% occurring once; the ten biggest clones make up just under 20%. Sequencing used peripheral blood. These receptors all stem from an older woman with acute or convalescent COVID-19. Both conserved end residues are part of each CDR3. D genes are given only for firm matches. The size entry is marked missing in some rows and otherwise reads once, few, many or a size class.

len	v_gene	j_gene	d_gene	abundance	CDR3aa	CDR3nt
15	TRBV19	TRBJ1-6	TRBD1	.	CASSTQGQGNSPLHF	TGTGCCAGTAGTACCCAGGGACAGGGTAATTCACCCCTCCACTTT
12	TRBV19	TRBJ1-1	.	few	CASSNMNTEAFF	TGTGCCAGCAGTAACATGAACACTGAAGCTTTCTTT
15	TRBV6-5	TRBJ2-5	TRBD1	.	CASSRTGGSKETQYF	TGTGCCAGCAGCCGGACAGGGGGCTCGAAAGAGACCCAGTACTTC
16	TRBV19	TRBJ2-7	TRBD1	.	CASSSLFGRGLDEQYF	TGTGCCAGTAGTAGCCTCTTTGGCAGGGGGCTCGACGAGCAGTACTTC
15	TRBV29-1	TRBJ1-1	TRBD1	.	CSVRTGLKVNTEAFF	TGCAGCGTTCGGACAGGGTTGAAGGTGAACACTGAAGCTTTCTTT
18	TRBV30	TRBJ1-1	.	.	CAWSVWLYLQMNNTEAFF	TGTGCCTGGAGTGTATGGCTTTACCTTCAGATGAACAACACTGAAGCTTTCTTT
15	TRBV27	TRBJ2-7	TRBD2	.	CASRSTSGGSYEQYF	TGTGCCAGCAGGTCCACTAGCGGGGGCTCCTACGAGCAGTACTTC
17	TRBV27	TRBJ1-1	TRBD1	once	CASSLLWTGGMNTEAFF	TGTGCCAGCAGTTTATTGTGGACAGGGGGCATGAACACTGAAGCTTTCTTT
16	TRBV3-1/TRBV3-2	TRBJ2-7	TRBD1	.	CASASMVGTGGNEQYF	TGTGCCAGCGCCTCTATGGTGGGGACAGGGGGTAACGAGCAGTACTTC
13	TRBV30	TRBJ1-5	.	.	CAWSVQINQPQHF	TGTGCCTGGAGTGTACAGATAAATCAGCCCCAGCATTTT
16	TRBV6-5	TRBJ2-7	TRBD2	few	CASSYILAGGSYEQYF	TGTGCCAGCAGTTACATACTAGCGGGGGGCTCCTACGAGCAGTACTTC
13	TRBV6-6	TRBJ1-2	.	.	CASSYQTEGGYTF	TGTGCCAGCAGTTACCAAACGGAGGGTGGCTACACCTTC
14	TRBV27	TRBJ2-7	TRBD1	.	CASPTGGRAYEQYF	TGTGCCAGTCCTACAGGGGGTAGGGCCTACGAGCAGTACTTC
13	TRBV13	TRBJ2-5	.	.	CASSFSRSETQYF	TGTGCCAGCAGCTTTTCTAGAAGCGAGACCCAGTACTTC
13	TRBV3-1/TRBV3-2	TRBJ2-2	.	.	CASSYTGTGELFF	TGTGCCAGCAGCTATACAGGGACCGGGGAGCTGTTTTTT
15	TRBV9	TRBJ2-7	TRBD2	.	CASSVGSAGGNEQYF	TGTGCCAGCAGCGTAGGGTCCGCGGGGGGGAACGAGCAGTACTTC
16	TRBV7-9	TRBJ1-1	.	.	CASSLAYGGLNTEAFF	TGTGCCAGCAGCTTAGCGTACGGGGGATTGAACACTGAAGCTTTCTTT
15	TRBV4-3	TRBJ1-2	TRBD1	.	CASSQGDRGSYGYTF	TGCGCCAGCAGCCAAGGGGACAGGGGAAGCTATGGCTACACCTTC
15	TRBV11-2	TRBJ1-4	TRBD1	.	CASSPPTGWSEKLFF	TGTGCCAGCAGCCCCCCGACAGGGTGGAGTGAAAAACTGTTTTTT
15	TRBV11-2	TRBJ2-2	.	few	CASRPEGGVAGELFF	TGTGCCAGCAGACCTGAAGGGGGGGTGGCCGGGGAGCTGTTTTTT
15	TRBV28	TRBJ2-7	.	once	CASSRPGGGSYEQYF	TGTGCCAGCAGTCGGCCCGGGGGAGGATCCTACGAGCAGTACTTC
15	TRBV29-1	TRBJ2-3	.	.	CSVLRTNSGTDTQYF	TGCAGCGTTCTCAGGACTAATTCGGGCACAGATACGCAGTATTTT
16	TRBV6-2/TRBV6-3	TRBJ2-7	TRBD2	few	CASSQVGSGGIGEQYF	TGTGCCAGCAGTCAGGTAGGGAGCGGGGGAATCGGCGAGCAGTACTTC
16	TRBV7-2	TRBJ2-1	.	.	CASSFTVGRGYNEQFF	TGTGCCAGCAGCTTTACGGTAGGACGGGGATACAATGAGCAGTTCTTC
13	TRBV28	TRBJ1-1	.	.	CASSRHEGSEAFF	TGTGCCAGCAGCCGTCATGAGGGCTCTGAAGCTTTCTTT